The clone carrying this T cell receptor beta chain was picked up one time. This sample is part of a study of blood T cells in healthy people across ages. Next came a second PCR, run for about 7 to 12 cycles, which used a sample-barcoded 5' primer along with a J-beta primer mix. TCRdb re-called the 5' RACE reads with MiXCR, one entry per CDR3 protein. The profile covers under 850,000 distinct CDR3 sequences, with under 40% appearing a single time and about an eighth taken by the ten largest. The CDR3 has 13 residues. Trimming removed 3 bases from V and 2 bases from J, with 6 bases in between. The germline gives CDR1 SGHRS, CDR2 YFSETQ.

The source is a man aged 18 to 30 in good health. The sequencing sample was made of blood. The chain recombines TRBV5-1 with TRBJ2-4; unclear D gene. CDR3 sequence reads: CASSWPSKNIQYF. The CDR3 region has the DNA TGCGCCAGCAGCTGGCCCTCCAAAAACATTCAGTACTTC.